What follows is one T cell receptor beta chain and its context. This entry belongs to a study of T cells in Graves' hyperthyroidism and ophthalmopathy. Amplification of TCR beta CDR3 regions was performed using RNA transcripts as template. When the TCR CDR3 underwent first-round RT-PCR, the HTBI primer set was used. TCRdb re-derived calls from the multiplex PCR reads in MiXCR, one entry per CDR3 protein. The sample shows about 840,000 distinct CDR3 sequences, roughly 40% of them seen only once. The patients, who ranged from 18 to 65 in age, presented with newly diagnosed hyperthyroidism lasting under 2 months. This TCR was sampled from a man aged 18 to 35 with Graves' hyperthyroidism. Material for sequencing was blood.

The chain's CDR3 is CSVGSGGDEQFF. The CDR3 region has the DNA TGCAGCGTAGGGTCGGGGGGCGACGAGCAGTTCTTC. The rearrangement links TRBV29-1 to TRBJ2-1; a possible D gene is TRBD2 (7 bases). CDR3 length equals 12 residues. V lost 6 bases and J lost 10, with 16 bases in between. Germline V lookup: CDR1 SQVTM, CDR2 ANQGSEA.